Given below is one TCR beta chain in context. Its antigen remains unknown. V gave up 0 bases and J gave up 0 bases, with 12 bases separating them. The CDR3 is 18 amino acids. Germline CDR1 and CDR2: MNHEY and SMNVEV (reference sequence). Naive CD45RA+ and memory CD45RA-negative subsets were split from CD4+ cells. Genomic DNA per cell subset filled all wells of several immunoSEQ plates. Assay: immunoSEQ multiplex PCR; the TCRdb copy retains only in-frame clones and omits some. The sample lists 2 million to 2.5 million clones; about 92% were seen once. These data belong to a study of shared clonotypes between healthy human individuals. In the study overall: CD4 naive and CD4 memory each took three plates per donor, while CD8 naive took two and CD8 memory one. Study findings and constraints: The naive CD4 repertoires of a few donors were compared, and around 4.7% of clonotypes were shared.

The chain has TRBV27 and TRBJ2-6; D might be TRBD1 (6 bases). The TCR originated in a man between 18 and 35 years old in good health. Some clones in this sample may be carry-over from other donors' samples. The specimen sequenced was naive CD4+ T cells from PBMCs. The sample's subset: CD45RA+ positively selected. For the CDR3, the DNA is TGTGCCAGCAGTTTATCAGGGGGATCTTTCTCTGGGGCCAACGTCCTGACTTTC. Its translation is CASSLSGGSFSGANVLTF.